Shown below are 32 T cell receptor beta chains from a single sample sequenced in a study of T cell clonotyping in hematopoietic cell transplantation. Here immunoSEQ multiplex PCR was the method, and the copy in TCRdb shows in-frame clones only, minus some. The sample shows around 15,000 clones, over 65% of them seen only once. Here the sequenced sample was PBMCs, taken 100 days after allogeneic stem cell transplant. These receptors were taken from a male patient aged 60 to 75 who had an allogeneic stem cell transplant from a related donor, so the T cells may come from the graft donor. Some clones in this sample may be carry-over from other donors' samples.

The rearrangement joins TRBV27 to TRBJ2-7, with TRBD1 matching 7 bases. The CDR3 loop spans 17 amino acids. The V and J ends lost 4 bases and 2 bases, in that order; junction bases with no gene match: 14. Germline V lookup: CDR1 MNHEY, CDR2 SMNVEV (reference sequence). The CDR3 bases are TGTGCCAGCAGTTCCCTACAGCCAACAGGGGAACCCTACGAGCAGTACTTC. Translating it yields CASSSLQPTGEPYEQYF.

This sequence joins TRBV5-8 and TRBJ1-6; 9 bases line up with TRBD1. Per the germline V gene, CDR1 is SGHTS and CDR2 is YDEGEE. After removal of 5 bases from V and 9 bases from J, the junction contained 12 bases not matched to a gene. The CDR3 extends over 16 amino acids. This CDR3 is CASSSHPGQGTSPLHF. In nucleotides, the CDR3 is TGTGCCAGCAGTTCACACCCGGGACAGGGAACTTCACCCCTCCACTTT.

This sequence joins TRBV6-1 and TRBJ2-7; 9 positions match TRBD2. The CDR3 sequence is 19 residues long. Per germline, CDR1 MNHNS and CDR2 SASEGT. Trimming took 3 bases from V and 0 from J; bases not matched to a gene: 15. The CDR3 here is CASSDATIAGASDSYEQYF. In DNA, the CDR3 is TGTGCCAGCAGTGACGCGACTATAGCGGGGGCGAGCGACTCCTACGAGCAGTACTTC.

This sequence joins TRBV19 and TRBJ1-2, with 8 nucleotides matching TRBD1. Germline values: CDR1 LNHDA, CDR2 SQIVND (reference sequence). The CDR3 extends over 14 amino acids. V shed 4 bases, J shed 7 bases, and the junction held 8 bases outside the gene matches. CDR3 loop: CASSTWTGNSGYTF. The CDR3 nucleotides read TGTGCCAGTAGTACCTGGACAGGGAACAGTGGCTACACCTTC. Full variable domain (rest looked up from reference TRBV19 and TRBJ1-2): DGGITQSPKYLFRKEGQNVTLSCEQNLNHDAMYWYRQDPGQGLRLIYYSQIVNDFQKGDIAEGYSVSREKKESFPLTVTSAQKNPTAFYLCASSTWTGNSGYTFGSGTRLTVV.

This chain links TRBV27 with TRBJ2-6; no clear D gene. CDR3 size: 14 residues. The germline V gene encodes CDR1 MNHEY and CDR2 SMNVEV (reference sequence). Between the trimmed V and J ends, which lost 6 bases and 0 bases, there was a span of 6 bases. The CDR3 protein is CASSEYSGANVLTF. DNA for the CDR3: TGTGCCAGCAGCGAATACTCTGGGGCCAACGTCCTGACTTTC.

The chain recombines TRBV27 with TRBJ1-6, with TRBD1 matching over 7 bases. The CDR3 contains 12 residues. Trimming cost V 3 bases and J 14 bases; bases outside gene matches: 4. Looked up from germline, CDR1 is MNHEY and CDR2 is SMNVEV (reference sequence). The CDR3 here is CASSLEGAALHF. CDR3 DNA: TGTGCCAGCAGTTTGGAGGGGGCGGCCCTCCACTTT.

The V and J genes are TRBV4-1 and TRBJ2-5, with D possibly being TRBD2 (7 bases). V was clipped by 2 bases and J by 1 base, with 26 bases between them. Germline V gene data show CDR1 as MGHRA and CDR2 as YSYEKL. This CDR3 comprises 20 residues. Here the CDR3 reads CASSQRGGTPVIRSQETQYF. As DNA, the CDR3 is TGCGCCAGCAGCCAAAGGGGGGGTACACCCGTAATTAGGAGCCAAGAGACCCAGTACTTC.

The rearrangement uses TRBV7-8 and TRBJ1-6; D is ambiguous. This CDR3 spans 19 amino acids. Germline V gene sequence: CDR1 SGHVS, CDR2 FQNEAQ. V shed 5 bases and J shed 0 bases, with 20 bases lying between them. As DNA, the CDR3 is TGTGCCAGCAGCCTTAGTGGCAGGCGAACTATCTCCTATAATTCACCCCTCCACTTT. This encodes CASSLSGRRTISYNSPLHF.

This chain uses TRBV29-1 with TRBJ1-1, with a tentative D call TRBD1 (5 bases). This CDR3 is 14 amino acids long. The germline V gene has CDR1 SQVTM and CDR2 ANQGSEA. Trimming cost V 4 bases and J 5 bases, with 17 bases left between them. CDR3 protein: CSVAGWGEGTEAFF. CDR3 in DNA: TGCAGCGTTGCGGGGTGGGGCGAGGGTACTGAAGCTTTCTTT.

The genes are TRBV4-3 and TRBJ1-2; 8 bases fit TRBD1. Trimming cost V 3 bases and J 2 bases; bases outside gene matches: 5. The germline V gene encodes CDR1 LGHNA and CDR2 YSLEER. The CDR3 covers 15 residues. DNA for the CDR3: TGCGCCAGCAGCCAGGACAGGGTCGGAAACTATGGCTACACCTTC. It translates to CASSQDRVGNYGYTF.

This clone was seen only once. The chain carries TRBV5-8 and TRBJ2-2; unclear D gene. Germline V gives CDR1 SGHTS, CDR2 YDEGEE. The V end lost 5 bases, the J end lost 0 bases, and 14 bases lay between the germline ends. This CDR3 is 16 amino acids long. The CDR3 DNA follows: TGTGCCAGCAGTCCTCGCCGGAAAGCGAACACCGGGGAGCTGTTTTTT. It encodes CASSPRRKANTGELFF.

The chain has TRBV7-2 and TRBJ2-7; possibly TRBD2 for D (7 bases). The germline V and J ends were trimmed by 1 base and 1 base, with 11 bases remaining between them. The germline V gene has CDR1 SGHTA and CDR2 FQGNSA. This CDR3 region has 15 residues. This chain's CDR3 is CASSLGGGQSYEQYF. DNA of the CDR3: TGTGCCAGCAGCTTAGGGGGGGGGCAGTCCTACGAGCAGTACTTC.

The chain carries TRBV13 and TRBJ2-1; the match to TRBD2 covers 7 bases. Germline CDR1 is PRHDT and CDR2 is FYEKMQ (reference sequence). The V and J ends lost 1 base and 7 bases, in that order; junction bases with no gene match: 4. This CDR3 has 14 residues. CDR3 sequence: CASSLDGLGNEQFF. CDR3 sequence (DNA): TGTGCCAGCAGCTTAGACGGACTAGGGAATGAGCAGTTCTTC.

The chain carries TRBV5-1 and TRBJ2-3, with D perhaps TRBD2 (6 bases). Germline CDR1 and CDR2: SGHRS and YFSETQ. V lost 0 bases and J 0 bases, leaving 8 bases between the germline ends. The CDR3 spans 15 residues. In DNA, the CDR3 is TGCGCCAGCAGCTTGGGAGGAGGGAGCACAGATACGCAGTATTTT. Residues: CASSLGGGSTDTQYF.

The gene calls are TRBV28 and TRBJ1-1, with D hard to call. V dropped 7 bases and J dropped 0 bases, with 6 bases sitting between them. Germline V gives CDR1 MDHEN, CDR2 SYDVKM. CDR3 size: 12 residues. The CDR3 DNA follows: TGTGCCAGCACCACCCTGAACACTGAAGCTTTCTTT. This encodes CASTTLNTEAFF.

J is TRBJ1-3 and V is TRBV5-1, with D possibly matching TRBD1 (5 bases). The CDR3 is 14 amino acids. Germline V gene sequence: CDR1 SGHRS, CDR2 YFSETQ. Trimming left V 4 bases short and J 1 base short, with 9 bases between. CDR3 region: CASSQGPSGNTIYF. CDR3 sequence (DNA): TGCGCCAGCAGCCAGGGACCGTCTGGAAACACCATATATTTT.

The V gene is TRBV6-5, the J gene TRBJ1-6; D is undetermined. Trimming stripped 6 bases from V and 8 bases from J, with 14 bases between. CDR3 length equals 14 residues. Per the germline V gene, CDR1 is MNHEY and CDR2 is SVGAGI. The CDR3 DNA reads TGTGCCAGCAGCCCTCCGCGTAACGATTCACCCCTCCACTTT. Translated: CASSPPRNDSPLHF.

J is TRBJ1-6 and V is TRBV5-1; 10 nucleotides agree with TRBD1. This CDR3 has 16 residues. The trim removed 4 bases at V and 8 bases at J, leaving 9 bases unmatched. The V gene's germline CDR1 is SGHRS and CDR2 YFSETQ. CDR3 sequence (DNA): TGCGCCAGCAGCGTGGGACAGGGGATTATAGATTCACCCCTCCACTTT. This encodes CASSVGQGIIDSPLHF.

The CDR3 DNA reads TGTGCCAGCAGTAAGGAGGGCGATACGCAGTATTTT. As protein: CASSKEGDTQYF. The chain uses TRBV9 and TRBJ2-3; D possibly corresponds to TRBD2 (6 bases). V gave up 5 bases and J gave up 6 bases, with 10 bases separating them. The CDR3 is 12 residues long. The germline gives CDR1 SGDLS, CDR2 YYNGEE.

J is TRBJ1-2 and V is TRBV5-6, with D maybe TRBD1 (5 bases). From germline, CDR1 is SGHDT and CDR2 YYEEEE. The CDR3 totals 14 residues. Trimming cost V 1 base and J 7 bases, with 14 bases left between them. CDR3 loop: CASSLLGATPGYTF. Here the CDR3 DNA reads TGTGCCAGCAGCTTGTTAGGGGCGACCCCTGGCTACACCTTC. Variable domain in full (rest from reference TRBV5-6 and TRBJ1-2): DAGVTQSPTHLIKTRGQQVTLRCSPKSGHDTVSWYQQALGQGPQFIFQYYEEEERQRGNFPDRFSGHQFPNYSSELNVNALLLGDSALYLCASSLLGATPGYTFGSGTRLTVV.

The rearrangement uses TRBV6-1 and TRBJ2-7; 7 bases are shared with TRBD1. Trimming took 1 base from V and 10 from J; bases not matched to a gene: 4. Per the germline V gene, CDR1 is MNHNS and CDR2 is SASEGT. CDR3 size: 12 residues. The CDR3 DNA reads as TGTGCCAGCAGTGAAGGCGTAGGGGGCCAGTACTTC. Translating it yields CASSEGVGGQYF.

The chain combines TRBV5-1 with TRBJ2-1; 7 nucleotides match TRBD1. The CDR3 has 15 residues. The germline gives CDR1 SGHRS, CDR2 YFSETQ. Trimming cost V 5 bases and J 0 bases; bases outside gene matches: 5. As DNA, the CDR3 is TGCGCCAGCAGAGCGACAGGGAGCTCCTACAATGAGCAGTTCTTC. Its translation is CASRATGSSYNEQFF.

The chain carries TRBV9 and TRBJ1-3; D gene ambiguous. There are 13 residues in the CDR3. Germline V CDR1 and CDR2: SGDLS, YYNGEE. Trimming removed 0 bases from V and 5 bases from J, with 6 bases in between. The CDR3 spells CASSVAPRNTIYF. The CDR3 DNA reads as TGTGCCAGCAGCGTAGCGCCCAGAAACACCATATATTTT.

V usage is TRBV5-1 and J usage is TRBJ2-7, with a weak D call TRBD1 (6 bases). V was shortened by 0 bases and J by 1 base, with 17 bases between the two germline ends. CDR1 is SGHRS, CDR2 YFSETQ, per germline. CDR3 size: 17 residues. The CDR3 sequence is CASSLEWLDSLSYEQYF. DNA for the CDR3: TGCGCCAGCAGCTTGGAATGGTTGGACAGCCTATCCTACGAGCAGTACTTC.

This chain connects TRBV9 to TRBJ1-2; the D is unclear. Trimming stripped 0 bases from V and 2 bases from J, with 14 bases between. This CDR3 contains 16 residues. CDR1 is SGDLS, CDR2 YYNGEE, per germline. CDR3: CASSVAPGPINYGYTF. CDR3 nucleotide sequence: TGTGCCAGCAGCGTAGCCCCTGGACCGATCAACTATGGCTACACCTTC.

The CDR3 reads CASSDRDRGVGANTEAFF. The CDR3 nucleotides are TGTGCCAGCAGCGACCGGGACAGGGGGGTTGGGGCCAACACTGAAGCTTTCTTT. The V call is TRBV7-2, the J call TRBJ1-1, with TRBD1 matching over 11 bases. The V gene's germline CDR1 is SGHTA and CDR2 FQGNSA. After removal of 5 bases from V and 2 bases from J, the junction contained 13 bases not matched to a gene. The length of the CDR3 is 18 residues. Combining the CDR3 with reference TRBV7-2 and TRBJ1-1 gives the whole variable domain GAGVSQSPSNKVTEKGKDVELRCDPISGHTALYWYRQSLGQGLEFLIYFQGNSAPDKSGLPSDRFSAERTGGSVSTLTIQRTQQEDSAVYLCASSDRDRGVGANTEAFFGQGTRLTVV.

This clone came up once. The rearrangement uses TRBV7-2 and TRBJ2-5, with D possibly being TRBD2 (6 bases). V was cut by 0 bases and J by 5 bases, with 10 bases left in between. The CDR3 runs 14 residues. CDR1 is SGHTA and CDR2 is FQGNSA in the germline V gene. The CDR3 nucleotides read TGTGCCAGCAGCTTAGCGTCTAGCGACGAGACCCAGTACTTC. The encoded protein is CASSLASSDETQYF.

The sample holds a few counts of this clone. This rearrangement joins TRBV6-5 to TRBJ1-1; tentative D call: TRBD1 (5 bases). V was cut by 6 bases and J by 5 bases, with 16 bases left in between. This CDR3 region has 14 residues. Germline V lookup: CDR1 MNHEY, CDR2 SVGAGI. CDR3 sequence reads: CASRGESRGTEAFF. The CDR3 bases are TGTGCCAGCAGGGGGGAGTCCCGGGGAACTGAAGCTTTCTTT.

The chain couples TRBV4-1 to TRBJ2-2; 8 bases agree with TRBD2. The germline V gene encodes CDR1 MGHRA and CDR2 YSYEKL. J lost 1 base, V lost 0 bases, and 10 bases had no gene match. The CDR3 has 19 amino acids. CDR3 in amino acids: CASSQDVDSGDRNTGELFF. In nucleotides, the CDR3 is TGCGCCAGCAGCCAAGATGTAGATAGCGGGGACCGGAACACCGGGGAGCTGTTTTTT.

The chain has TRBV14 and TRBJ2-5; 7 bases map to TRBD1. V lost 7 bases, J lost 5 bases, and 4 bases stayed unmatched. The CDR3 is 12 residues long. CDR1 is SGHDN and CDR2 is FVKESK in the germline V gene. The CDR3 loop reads CASNRGGETQYF. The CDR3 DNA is TGTGCCAGCAATCGAGGGGGCGAGACCCAGTACTTC.

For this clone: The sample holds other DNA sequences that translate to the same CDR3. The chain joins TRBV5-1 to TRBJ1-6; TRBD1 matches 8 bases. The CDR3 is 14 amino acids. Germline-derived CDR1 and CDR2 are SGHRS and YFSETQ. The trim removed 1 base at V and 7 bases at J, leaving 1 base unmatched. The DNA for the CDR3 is TGCGCCAGCAGCTTGAGGACAGGGAATTCACCCCTCCACTTT. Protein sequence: CASSLRTGNSPLHF.

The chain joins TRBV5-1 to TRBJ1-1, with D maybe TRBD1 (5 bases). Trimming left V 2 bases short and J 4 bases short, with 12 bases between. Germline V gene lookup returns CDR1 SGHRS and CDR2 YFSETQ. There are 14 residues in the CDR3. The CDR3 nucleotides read TGCGCCAGCAGCTTTATGGGGGGGGGCACTGAAGCTTTCTTT. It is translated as CASSFMGGGTEAFF.